This is a list of T cell receptor beta chains from one sample in a study of cytotoxic CD8 clonotypes in ibrutinib-treated CLL. The method was immunoSEQ multiplex PCR; TCRdb's version includes in-frame clones alone and lacks a portion of them. Among about 97,000 clones, almost 80% were seen once, and the ten largest hold around 30%. The specimen was PBMCs, collected after 12 months of ibrutinib treatment. The receptors were sampled from a human donor with chronic lymphocytic leukemia. Both conserved end residues are part of each CDR3. The D gene is left open where the match is weak. Some rows mark clone size as missing; the rest say once, few, many or name a class of expanded clone.

abundance: -; v_gene: TRBV5-6; j_gene: TRBJ1-2; d_gene: -; CDR3nt: TGTGCCAGCAGCTTATTTCTGGTTTCGGGACCTTATGGCTACACCTTC; CDR3aa: CASSLFLVSGPYGYTF
abundance: -; v_gene: TRBV25-1; j_gene: TRBJ2-1; d_gene: -; CDR3nt: TGTGCCAGCAGTGACGCTTGGAGGCAGTTCTTC; CDR3aa: CASSDAWRQFF
abundance: -; v_gene: TRBV7-9; j_gene: TRBJ2-3; d_gene: -; CDR3nt: TGTGCCAGCAGCTTAGTTGGGCGAGCTTCTAGCACAGATACGCAGTATTTT; CDR3aa: CASSLVGRASSTDTQYF
abundance: -; v_gene: TRBV7-2; j_gene: TRBJ2-1; d_gene: TRBD2; CDR3nt: TGTGCCAGCAGCCGTCCCGGGACTAGAATGGGTGAGCAGTTCTTC; CDR3aa: CASSRPGTRMGEQFF
abundance: -; v_gene: TRBV29-1; j_gene: TRBJ2-7; d_gene: -; CDR3nt: TGCAGCGTTGAAGTGGACAGCCCCGAGCAGTACTTC; CDR3aa: CSVEVDSPEQYF
abundance: -; v_gene: TRBV2; j_gene: TRBJ1-1; d_gene: -; CDR3nt: TGTGCCAGCAGTGGACAGGTGGACACTGAAGCTTTCTTT; CDR3aa: CASSGQVDTEAFF
abundance: -; v_gene: TRBV6-6; j_gene: TRBJ1-2; d_gene: TRBD1; CDR3nt: TGTGCCAGCAGTTGGGGACAGGGGGCGTATGGCTACACCTTC; CDR3aa: CASSWGQGAYGYTF
abundance: -; v_gene: TRBV21-1; j_gene: TRBJ1-2; d_gene: -; CDR3nt: TGTGCCAGCAGCAAAGGTCAGGGGGCATACCACTATGGCTACACCTTC; CDR3aa: CASSKGQGAYHYGYTF
abundance: -; v_gene: TRBV5-1; j_gene: TRBJ2-7; d_gene: TRBD1; CDR3nt: TGCGCCAGCAGCACCGGGACAGGGGATGGTGGCTACGAGCAGTACTTC; CDR3aa: CASSTGTGDGGYEQYF
abundance: -; v_gene: TRBV5-1; j_gene: TRBJ2-2; d_gene: TRBD1; CDR3nt: TGCGCCAGCAGCTTGGATAACAGGGGGCCTTACGGGGAGCTGTTTTTT; CDR3aa: CASSLDNRGPYGELFF
abundance: -; v_gene: TRBV19; j_gene: TRBJ1-1; d_gene: -; CDR3nt: TGTGCCAGTACTAGGAACACTGAAGCTTTCTTT; CDR3aa: CASTRNTEAFF
abundance: -; v_gene: TRBV10-3; j_gene: TRBJ2-5; d_gene: TRBD1; CDR3nt: TGTGCCATCAGTTCCGGGACAGGGAAAACAGAGACCCAGTACTTC; CDR3aa: CAISSGTGKTETQYF
abundance: -; v_gene: TRBV29-1; j_gene: TRBJ1-4; d_gene: -; CDR3nt: TGCAGCGTTGAATTAGCAGGGGCTCCTAATGAAAAACTGTTTTTT; CDR3aa: CSVELAGAPNEKLFF
abundance: -; v_gene: TRBV5-1; j_gene: TRBJ2-3; d_gene: -; CDR3nt: TGCGCCAGCAGCAGTCAAGCAGATACGCAGTATTTT; CDR3aa: CASSSQADTQYF
abundance: -; v_gene: TRBV5-1; j_gene: TRBJ1-2; d_gene: -; CDR3nt: TGCGCCAGCAGCGTTACAGGGATAGGGAACTATGGCTACACCTTC; CDR3aa: CASSVTGIGNYGYTF
abundance: -; v_gene: TRBV12-5; j_gene: TRBJ1-1; d_gene: TRBD1; CDR3nt: TGTGCTAGTGGACCAGACAGGGGAAACACTGAAGCTTTCTTT; CDR3aa: CASGPDRGNTEAFF
abundance: few; v_gene: TRBV2; j_gene: TRBJ2-6; d_gene: TRBD1; CDR3nt: TGTGCCAGCAGTGCTACAGGGGCACACTCTGGGGCCAACGTCCTGACTTTC; CDR3aa: CASSATGAHSGANVLTF
abundance: many; v_gene: TRBV7-9; j_gene: TRBJ2-2; d_gene: TRBD1; CDR3nt: TGTGCCAGCAGCCCGGGGACAGCCACCGGGGAGCTGTTTTTT; CDR3aa: CASSPGTATGELFF
abundance: -; v_gene: TRBV7-8; j_gene: TRBJ1-3; d_gene: -; CDR3nt: TGTGCCAGCAGCTTAGGAACAGGGAGCTCTGGAAACACCATATATTTT; CDR3aa: CASSLGTGSSGNTIYF
abundance: -; v_gene: TRBV5-3; j_gene: TRBJ1-2; d_gene: -; CDR3nt: TGTGCCAGAAGCCCCGGACAGATCTATGGCTACACCTTC; CDR3aa: CARSPGQIYGYTF
abundance: few; v_gene: TRBV28; j_gene: TRBJ1-5; d_gene: TRBD1; CDR3nt: TGTGCCAGCAGGGGGGACAGTCCCAATCAGCCCCAGCATTTT; CDR3aa: CASRGDSPNQPQHF
abundance: few; v_gene: TRBV10-1; j_gene: TRBJ2-7; d_gene: -; CDR3nt: TGCGCCAGCAGTGAGTCAGTCCTTAGGCAGTACTTC; CDR3aa: CASSESVLRQYF
abundance: -; v_gene: TRBV10-2; j_gene: TRBJ2-2; d_gene: -; CDR3nt: TGCGCCAGCGTCCGAAGGAGGAGCTCCCCGGTAGTGGCCGGGGAGCTGTTTTTT; CDR3aa: CASVRRRSSPVVAGELFF
abundance: -; v_gene: TRBV25-1; j_gene: TRBJ1-5; d_gene: TRBD1; CDR3nt: TGTGCCAGCAGTGCGACAGGGCTTTTCCAGCCCCAGCATTTT; CDR3aa: CASSATGLFQPQHF
abundance: -; v_gene: TRBV7-2; j_gene: TRBJ2-7; d_gene: TRBD1; CDR3nt: TGTGCCAGCAGCCTGCCCTCTAGGGGGCGGCAGCCGCAGTACTTC; CDR3aa: CASSLPSRGRQPQYF
abundance: -; v_gene: TRBV29-1; j_gene: TRBJ2-2; d_gene: -; CDR3nt: TGCAGCGTTGCTCTGAACACCGGGGAGCTGTTTTTT; CDR3aa: CSVALNTGELFF
abundance: many; v_gene: TRBV5-1; j_gene: TRBJ2-1; d_gene: -; CDR3nt: TGCGCCAGCAGCAGTGGACAGACCCCCTTGTGGAATGAGCAGTTCTTC; CDR3aa: CASSSGQTPLWNEQFF
abundance: -; v_gene: TRBV7-6; j_gene: TRBJ2-3; d_gene: -; CDR3nt: TGTGCCAGCAGCTTAATCCTACTAGGGACCGATACGCAGTATTTT; CDR3aa: CASSLILLGTDTQYF
abundance: once; v_gene: TRBV30; j_gene: TRBJ2-3; d_gene: -; CDR3nt: TGTGCCTGGTCCCAGGAGAGCACAGATACGCAGTATTTT; CDR3aa: CAWSQESTDTQYF
abundance: -; v_gene: TRBV30; j_gene: TRBJ2-1; d_gene: TRBD2; CDR3nt: TGTGCCTGGAGCCCGGGGGGACTAGCGAGCAATGAGCAGTTCTTC; CDR3aa: CAWSPGGLASNEQFF
abundance: -; v_gene: TRBV5-5; j_gene: TRBJ2-2; d_gene: -; CDR3nt: TGTGCCAGCAGCTTGGTGGCAGGGGCGAACACCGGGGAGCTGTTTTTT; CDR3aa: CASSLVAGANTGELFF
abundance: few; v_gene: TRBV7-8; j_gene: TRBJ2-5; d_gene: TRBD1; CDR3nt: TGTGCCAGCAGCTTCCGGGACAGGGGTATGGGGGAGACCCAGTACTTC; CDR3aa: CASSFRDRGMGETQYF
abundance: -; v_gene: TRBV10-3; j_gene: TRBJ2-3; d_gene: TRBD1; CDR3nt: TGTGCCATCAGCCGACAGGGGTCTAGCACAGATACGCAGTATTTT; CDR3aa: CAISRQGSSTDTQYF
abundance: -; v_gene: TRBV9; j_gene: TRBJ1-1; d_gene: -; CDR3nt: TGTGCCAGCAGCGTAGCGCCTGGGGGTGAAGCTTTCTTT; CDR3aa: CASSVAPGGEAFF
abundance: -; v_gene: TRBV7-2; j_gene: TRBJ1-6; d_gene: -; CDR3nt: TGTGCCAGCAGCCCCAGACCGACGGGTTCAAATTCACCCCTCCACTTT; CDR3aa: CASSPRPTGSNSPLHF
abundance: -; v_gene: TRBV30; j_gene: TRBJ1-4; d_gene: -; CDR3nt: TGTGCCTGGAAGTCCGGACTCCGGGGGGGCGAAAAACTGTTTTTT; CDR3aa: CAWKSGLRGGEKLFF
abundance: -; v_gene: TRBV5-5; j_gene: TRBJ2-6; d_gene: -; CDR3nt: TGTGCCAGCAGCTTGGGGTCGGGCGGGGCCAACGTCCTGACTTTC; CDR3aa: CASSLGSGGANVLTF
abundance: -; v_gene: TRBV21-1; j_gene: TRBJ2-3; d_gene: -; CDR3nt: TGTGCCAGCAGCAAAGAGGGAGCGGGGGCCACAGATACGCAGTATTTT; CDR3aa: CASSKEGAGATDTQYF
abundance: -; v_gene: TRBV10-2; j_gene: TRBJ1-1; d_gene: -; CDR3nt: TGCGCCAGCAGTGTCGATCAGGGAGCTGAAGCTTTCTTT; CDR3aa: CASSVDQGAEAFF
abundance: -; v_gene: TRBV11-2; j_gene: TRBJ1-2; d_gene: -; CDR3nt: TGTGCCAGCAGCAGGAGCTCGGAGCTCGGCTACACCTTC; CDR3aa: CASSRSSELGYTF
abundance: -; v_gene: TRBV7-2; j_gene: TRBJ2-7; d_gene: -; CDR3nt: TGTGCCAGCAGCTTAGGGGCCTACGAGCAGTACTTC; CDR3aa: CASSLGAYEQYF
abundance: -; v_gene: TRBV30; j_gene: TRBJ2-5; d_gene: -; CDR3nt: TGTGCCTGGAGCCCACGGGAAGGAGGGACTCCTGGGACCCAGTACTTC; CDR3aa: CAWSPREGGTPGTQYF
abundance: -; v_gene: TRBV7-7; j_gene: TRBJ2-1; d_gene: -; CDR3nt: TGTGCTAGCAACCGGGGCAATGAGCAGTTCTTC; CDR3aa: CASNRGNEQFF
abundance: -; v_gene: TRBV11-1; j_gene: TRBJ2-1; d_gene: TRBD2; CDR3nt: TGTGCCAGCAGCCTAGCGGGGGGGATCAATGAGCAGTTCTTC; CDR3aa: CASSLAGGINEQFF
abundance: -; v_gene: TRBV7-8; j_gene: TRBJ2-7; d_gene: -; CDR3nt: TGTGCCAGCAGCTTAGCGGGTCTCCCCCCAGAGCAGTACTTC; CDR3aa: CASSLAGLPPEQYF
abundance: -; v_gene: TRBV5-6; j_gene: TRBJ1-1; d_gene: -; CDR3nt: TGTGCCAGCAGCCGCAGGATGCAACGGAGGGACACTGAAGCTTTCTTT; CDR3aa: CASSRRMQRRDTEAFF
abundance: -; v_gene: TRBV6-1; j_gene: TRBJ1-1; d_gene: -; CDR3nt: TGTGCCGGCAGTTGGGACTTGAACACTGAAGCTTTCTTT; CDR3aa: CAGSWDLNTEAFF
abundance: -; v_gene: TRBV6-6; j_gene: TRBJ1-2; d_gene: -; CDR3nt: TGTGCCAGCAGACCCGGGCAGGTAGCTTGGGGCTACACCTTC; CDR3aa: CASRPGQVAWGYTF
abundance: -; v_gene: TRBV19; j_gene: TRBJ1-5; d_gene: -; CDR3nt: TGTGCCAGTACAGAGGGCGGAGGGGCCGGGCAGCCCCAGCATTTT; CDR3aa: CASTEGGGAGQPQHF
abundance: -; v_gene: TRBV9; j_gene: TRBJ2-5; d_gene: -; CDR3nt: TGTGCCAGCAGCGTAGCTTCGGGAGAGACCCAGTACTTC; CDR3aa: CASSVASGETQYF
abundance: -; v_gene: TRBV7-6; j_gene: TRBJ1-5; d_gene: -; CDR3nt: TGTGCCAGCAGCTCAACAGATCAGCCCCAGCATTTT; CDR3aa: CASSSTDQPQHF
abundance: -; v_gene: TRBV11-3; j_gene: TRBJ2-7; d_gene: -; CDR3nt: TGTGCCAGCAGCTTAGCAGGGACTGTATCCTACGAGCAGTACTTC; CDR3aa: CASSLAGTVSYEQYF
abundance: -; v_gene: TRBV7-8; j_gene: TRBJ1-6; d_gene: -; CDR3nt: TGTGCCAGCAGCTTATCCGACAGAGGTAGATCACCCCTCCACTTT; CDR3aa: CASSLSDRGRSPLHF
abundance: -; v_gene: TRBV21-1; j_gene: TRBJ2-7; d_gene: -; CDR3nt: TGTGCCGACCCCGGGCCGGCAGAAAACTACGAGCAGTACTTC; CDR3aa: CADPGPAENYEQYF
abundance: -; v_gene: TRBV6-1; j_gene: TRBJ1-6; d_gene: -; CDR3nt: TGTGCCAGCAGTGAGGGCGGAAATTCACCCCTCCACTTT; CDR3aa: CASSEGGNSPLHF
abundance: -; v_gene: TRBV18; j_gene: TRBJ2-3; d_gene: -; CDR3nt: TGTGCCAGCTCACCACAAGGGCCAGGGGCCAACCGGGATACGCAGTATTTT; CDR3aa: CASSPQGPGANRDTQYF
abundance: few; v_gene: TRBV10-3; j_gene: TRBJ2-7; d_gene: -; CDR3nt: TGTGCCATCAGTGAGAAGGAGGGGGCCGTGAAGCACGAGCAGTACTTC; CDR3aa: CAISEKEGAVKHEQYF
abundance: -; v_gene: TRBV28; j_gene: TRBJ2-7; d_gene: -; CDR3nt: TGTGCCAGCAGTGGTGGGATATCCAACGAGCAGTACTTC; CDR3aa: CASSGGISNEQYF
abundance: few; v_gene: TRBV18; j_gene: TRBJ2-7; d_gene: TRBD1; CDR3nt: TGTGCCAGCTCACCCAGGACAGGGGGCAGCGAGCAGTACTTC; CDR3aa: CASSPRTGGSEQYF
abundance: -; v_gene: TRBV20-1; j_gene: TRBJ1-2; d_gene: TRBD1; CDR3nt: TGCAGCCTGGACAGGGCGGATGGCTACACCTTC; CDR3aa: CSLDRADGYTF